Below are 27 T cell receptor beta chains sequenced from a single sample in a study of blood T cell repertoires in COVID-19. Libraries were prepared by immunoSEQ multiplex PCR; TCRdb keeps only in-frame clonotypes and omits some of them. The sample has roughly 100,000 clones, about 64% seen once. Sequencing was performed on peripheral blood. The receptor set was obtained from a human donor with acute or convalescent COVID-19. The donor label of this sample is uncertain.

The chain recombines TRBV19 with TRBJ2-6; tentatively, D is TRBD1 (6 bases). The V gene's germline CDR1 is LNHDA and CDR2 SQIVND (reference sequence). V was cut by 2 bases and J by 2 bases, with 13 bases left in between. The CDR3 runs to 17 residues. In nucleotides, the CDR3 is TGTGCCAGTAGTATAATAAGCTACAGGGCTGGGGCCAACGTCCTGACTTTC. Protein product: CASSIISYRAGANVLTF.

The table lists this clone with a count of one. J is TRBJ1-4 and V is TRBV10-2; the D gene is possibly TRBD1 (6 bases). Per germline, CDR1 WSHSY and CDR2 SAAADI. Trimming shortened V by 3 bases and J by 9 bases, and 20 bases separated the two germline ends. The CDR3 loop spans 16 amino acids. The CDR3 loop is CASSDLRGAQGQKLFF. The CDR3 region has the DNA TGCGCCAGCAGTGACTTGCGGGGGGCTCAGGGCCAAAAACTGTTTTTT.

The chain combines TRBV7-9 with TRBJ1-4; D remains ambiguous. Germline-derived CDR1 and CDR2 are SEHNR and FQNEAQ (reference sequence). V was trimmed by 3 bases and J by 5 bases, leaving 13 bases between them. This CDR3 has 15 amino acids. CDR3 DNA: TGTGCCAGCAGCTTTCCAAACCTGCGGAATGAAAAACTGTTTTTT. It specifies CASSFPNLRNEKLFF.

This chain joins TRBV30 and TRBJ2-4; 9 nucleotides agree with TRBD1. The length of the CDR3 is 18 residues. The trim removed 2 bases at V and 0 bases at J, leaving 11 bases unmatched. The germline gives CDR1 GTSNPN, CDR2 SVGIG (reference sequence). CDR3 sequence (DNA): TGTGCCTGGAGTAAAGTACAGGGGGCGGTTGTAGCCAAAAACATTCAGTACTTC. Its protein is CAWSKVQGAVVAKNIQYF.

The CDR3 DNA sequence: TGCGCCAGCAGCTGGACAGGGGAGGAGAACACTGAAGCTTTCTTT. Translated, it gives CASSWTGEENTEAFF. The chain carries TRBV5-1 and TRBJ1-1; 9 nucleotides line up with TRBD1. J lost 1 base, V lost 3 bases, and 4 bases had no gene match. Germline loops: CDR1 SGHRS, CDR2 YFSETQ. The CDR3 length is 15 residues.

V is TRBV4-1 and J is TRBJ2-1; a weak D match, TRBD2 (6 bases). Germline V lookup: CDR1 MGHRA, CDR2 YSYEKL. There are 15 residues in the CDR3. Trimming removed 0 bases from V and 3 bases from J, with 9 bases in between. The CDR3 DNA sequence: TGCGCCAGCAGCCAAGATGGCGGGGTCTACAATGAGCAGTTCTTC. It translates to CASSQDGGVYNEQFF.

The rearrangement joins TRBV6-1 to TRBJ2-7; 8 bases are a match to TRBD1. After removal of 3 bases from V and 0 bases from J, the junction contained 4 bases not matched to a gene. The germline gives CDR1 MNHNS, CDR2 SASEGT. This CDR3 comprises 15 residues. CDR3 sequence: CASSEDRAHSYEQYV. In DNA form, the CDR3 reads TGTGCCAGCAGTGAGGACAGGGCCCACTCCTACGAGCAGTACGTC.

The chain links TRBV7-9 to TRBJ2-7, with D unresolved. The germline V and J ends were trimmed by 5 bases and 2 bases, with 13 bases remaining between them. This CDR3 region has 14 residues. Germline V gene lookup returns CDR1 SEHNR and CDR2 FQNEAQ (reference sequence). The CDR3 region has the DNA TGTGCCAGCAGCCCCCCTAACAGCCCCTACGAGCAGTACTTC. Its protein is CASSPPNSPYEQYF.

The chain employs TRBV30 and TRBJ1-4, with TRBD1 matching over 9 bases. The ends lost 0 bases at V and 8 bases at J; junction bases unmatched: 7. The CDR3 sequence is 15 residues long. In germline, CDR1 is GTSNPN, CDR2 SVGIG (reference sequence). The CDR3 DNA sequence: TGTGCCTGGAGTGTACAGAACAGGGGGCGGGAAAAACTGTTTTTT. Translating gives CAWSVQNRGREKLFF. Variable domain in full (rest from reference TRBV30 and TRBJ1-4): SQTIHQWPATLVQPVGSPLSLECTVEGTSNPNLYWYRQAAGRGLQLLFYSVGIGQISSEVPQNLSASRPQDRQFILSSKKLLLSDSGFYLCAWSVQNRGREKLFFGSGTQLSVL.

The count of this clone is one. The chain couples TRBV27 to TRBJ2-3; 7 positions match TRBD2. Germline V gene lookup returns CDR1 MNHEY and CDR2 SMNVEV (reference sequence). The length of the CDR3 is 16 residues. J gave up 4 bases and V 6 bases, and 13 bases lay outside the gene matches. CDR3 protein: CASRLLTSSDADTQYF. CDR3 nucleotides: TGTGCCAGCAGGCTACTGACTAGCTCAGATGCAGATACGCAGTATTTT.

With regard to this clone: A much larger clone is a single base away; this may be a read error. The chain employs TRBV7-3 and TRBJ1-5; possible D gene TRBD1, 6 bases. The CDR3 loop spans 13 amino acids. The V end lost 5 bases, the J end lost 3 bases, and 8 bases lay between the germline ends. Germline V CDR1 and CDR2: SGHTA, FQGTGA. The CDR3 sequence is CASSGQYNQPQHF. The CDR3 DNA is TGTGCCAGCAGCGGACAGTACAATCAGCCCCAGCATTTT.

The rearrangement joins TRBV29-1 to TRBJ2-7; 7 bases line up with TRBD1. Germline lookup yields CDR1 SQVTM and CDR2 ANQGSEA. This CDR3 is built from 11 residues. CDR3 protein: CGTGTAYEQYF. The CDR3 nucleotides read TGCGGAACAGGGACAGCCTACGAGCAGTACTTC.

This chain links TRBV7-2 with TRBJ2-3, with TRBD2 identical over 10 bases. V was pared by 3 bases and J by 0 bases, with 6 bases of the junction left unmatched. The CDR3 is 17 residues long. Germline-derived CDR1 and CDR2 are SGHTA and FQGNSA. The CDR3 loop is CASSFPLAGASTDTQYF. The CDR3 nucleotides are TGTGCCAGCAGCTTTCCGCTAGCGGGGGCTAGCACAGATACGCAGTATTTT.

The CDR3 sequence: CASSQDPDRAPYEQYF. In nucleotides, the CDR3 is TGCGCCAGCAGCCAAGACCCGGACAGGGCCCCCTACGAGCAGTACTTC. The chain recombines TRBV4-1 with TRBJ2-7; 8 nucleotides agree with TRBD1. The germline V gene encodes CDR1 MGHRA and CDR2 YSYEKL. This CDR3 spans 16 amino acids. The J segment lost 2 bases and the V segment lost 0 bases, leaving 6 bases of the junction unmatched.

This chain joins TRBV3-1 (or the pseudogene TRBV3-2) and TRBJ2-7; the D is unclear. The CDR3 sequence is 14 residues long. Trimming pared 0 bases from V and 1 base from J, leaving 7 bases between. Germline V gene lookup returns CDR1 LGHDT and CDR2 YNNKEL (reference sequence). CDR3 nucleotide sequence: TGTGCCAGCAGCCAAGATCCCTTTTCCTACGAGCAGTACTTC. Its protein product is CASSQDPFSYEQYF.

The V gene is TRBV19, the J gene TRBJ1-1; D is undetermined. The V end lost 0 bases, the J end lost 5 bases, and 7 bases lay between the germline ends. Per the germline V gene, CDR1 is LNHDA and CDR2 is SQIVND (reference sequence). This CDR3 is built from 13 residues. The DNA of the CDR3 is TGTGCCAGTAGTATAGATAGTGTGACTGAAGCTTTCTTT. It yields the protein CASSIDSVTEAFF.

The J gene is TRBJ1-6, the V gene TRBV30; D uncertain. The CDR3 has 14 amino acids. Germline V CDR1 and CDR2: GTSNPN, SVGIG (reference sequence). V gave up 0 bases and J gave up 2 bases, with 5 bases separating them. CDR3: CAWSVEAYNSPLHF. CDR3 nucleotide sequence: TGTGCCTGGAGTGTCGAGGCCTATAATTCACCCCTCCACTTT.

This sequence joins TRBV6-5 and TRBJ1-2, with D perhaps matching TRBD1 (5 bases). The CDR3 sequence is 14 residues long. Deletions cut 5 bases from V and 0 bases from J, with 10 bases between. Germline V lookup: CDR1 MNHEY, CDR2 SVGAGI. The CDR3 coding sequence is TGTGCCAGCAGTCCCAGGGTTGCTAACTATGGCTACACCTTC. This codes for CASSPRVANYGYTF.

The rearrangement uses TRBV5-1 and TRBJ1-4; a possible D gene is TRBD1 (6 bases). The CDR3 covers 15 residues. Germline V lookup: CDR1 SGHRS, CDR2 YFSETQ. V was pared by 5 bases and J by 7 bases, with 18 bases between. This CDR3 reads CASRPEQGRGEKLFF. The CDR3 nucleotides read TGCGCCAGCAGGCCGGAACAGGGTCGAGGTGAAAAACTGTTTTTT.

The rearrangement links TRBV6-5 to TRBJ2-3; TRBD2 matches at 13 bases. Unmatched junction bases numbered 0, after V lost 8 bases and J lost 1 base. Germline lookup yields CDR1 MNHEY and CDR2 SVGAGI. The CDR3 has 14 residues. The CDR3 is CASGTSGGTDTQYF. As DNA, the CDR3 is TGTGCCAGCGGGACTAGCGGGGGCACAGATACGCAGTATTTT.

This clone is a singleton in its sample. This chain uses TRBV29-1 with TRBJ1-4; 10 bases align to TRBD1. Per germline, CDR1 SQVTM and CDR2 ANQGSEA. The CDR3 sequence is 13 residues long. V was pared by 7 bases and J by 5 bases, with 4 bases of the junction left unmatched. The CDR3 loop reads CSAMGQGNEKLFF. Written as DNA, the CDR3 is TGCAGCGCTATGGGACAGGGGAATGAAAAACTGTTTTTT.

This clone was recorded many times. The genes are TRBV5-1 and TRBJ1-2; no clear D gene. V lost 3 bases to trimming and J lost 0 bases, with 24 bases between them. Germline V CDR1 and CDR2: SGHRS, YFSETQ. The CDR3 consists of 19 residues. CDR3 loop: CASSSYPLGPRDSNYGYTF. As DNA, the CDR3 is TGCGCCAGCAGCTCCTACCCGTTAGGACCCCGGGATTCTAACTATGGCTACACCTTC.

The CDR3 here is CASRGLGPNEQFF. For the CDR3, the DNA is TGTGCCAGTAGGGGGTTGGGGCCTAATGAGCAGTTCTTC. The V call is TRBV19, the J call TRBJ2-1, with a weak D call TRBD1 (5 bases). The CDR3 has 13 amino acids. The germline V gene encodes CDR1 LNHDA and CDR2 SQIVND (reference sequence). V was shortened by 6 bases and J by 7 bases, with 13 bases between the two germline ends. Supplemented by reference TRBV19 and TRBJ2-1, the full variable domain reads DGGITQSPKYLFRKEGQNVTLSCEQNLNHDAMYWYRQDPGQGLRLIYYSQIVNDFQKGDIAEGYSVSREKKESFPLTVTSAQKNPTAFYLCASRGLGPNEQFFGPGTRLTVL.

The chain has TRBV7-9 and TRBJ1-1; tentative D call: TRBD1 (5 bases). V shed 5 bases and J shed 7 bases, with 14 bases lying between them. The CDR3 runs to 13 residues. CDR1 is SEHNR and CDR2 is FQNEAQ in the germline V gene (reference sequence). CDR3: CASSPERGVEAFF. CDR3 DNA sequence: TGTGCCAGCAGCCCTGAGCGGGGGGTTGAAGCTTTCTTT.

The chain employs TRBV19 and TRBJ1-2; the match to TRBD1 covers 9 bases. J was trimmed by 5 bases and V by 3 bases; bases with no gene match: 25. Germline CDR1 and CDR2: LNHDA and SQIVND (reference sequence). CDR3 length: 21 residues. The CDR3 protein is CASSITRTGEVTATGRYGYTF. The CDR3 nucleotides read TGTGCCAGTAGTATCACCCGGACAGGGGAGGTTACGGCAACTGGCCGATATGGCTACACCTTC.

This clone was seen only a few times. The chain is built from TRBV5-5 and TRBJ2-3; 8 bases match TRBD2. After removal of 0 bases from V and 5 bases from J, the junction contained 5 bases not matched to a gene. The germline gives CDR1 SGHKS, CDR2 YYEKEE (reference sequence). This CDR3 is built from 15 residues. The CDR3 spells CASSLAAGGRDTQYF. In DNA form, the CDR3 reads TGTGCCAGCAGCTTGGCGGCGGGGGGACGAGATACGCAGTATTTT.

The rearrangement uses TRBV6-6 and TRBJ1-5; 7 bases line up with TRBD1. From germline, CDR1 is MNHNY and CDR2 SVGAGI (reference sequence). The CDR3 totals 14 residues. The trim removed 6 bases at V and 2 bases at J, leaving 4 bases unmatched. CDR3 in amino acids: CASRQGTGNQPQHF. CDR3 DNA: TGTGCCAGCAGACAGGGGACGGGCAATCAGCCCCAGCATTTT.